The 5 T cell receptor beta chains in this list originate from one sample, sequenced in a study of blood T cell repertoires in COVID-19. Using immunoSEQ multiplex PCR, the repertoire was profiled, and TCRdb retains in-frame clones only, with some absent. The sample has some 250,000 clones, more than 70% seen once; the top ten hold more than 0.95%. Sequencing input: peripheral blood. Receptor source: a woman aged 40 to 50 who had recovered from COVID-19.

This sequence joins TRBV24-1 and TRBJ2-3; 11 bases fit TRBD1. The ends lost 10 bases at V and 4 bases at J; junction bases unmatched: 9. There are 15 residues in the CDR3. The germline V gene has CDR1 KGHDR and CDR2 SFDVKD. This CDR3 is CATTSDRGLSDTQYF. In nucleotides, the CDR3 is TGTGCCACAACCTCGGACAGGGGGCTTTCAGATACGCAGTATTTT.

The rearrangement joins TRBV4-2 to TRBJ2-5; weak D call: TRBD2 (7 bases). The germline gives CDR1 LGHNA, CDR2 YNFKEQ. Trimming cost V 4 bases and J 0 bases, with 12 bases left between them. CDR3 size: 15 residues. In DNA form, the CDR3 reads TGTGCCAGCAGCCCGGGGGGCCCGTACCAAGAGACCCAGTACTTC. Protein sequence: CASSPGGPYQETQYF.

V gene TRBV14 combines with J gene TRBJ2-1, with TRBD2 identical over 10 bases. This CDR3 region has 15 residues. Per the germline V gene, CDR1 is SGHDN and CDR2 is FVKESK. Trimming at V came to 4 bases and at J to 5 bases, leaving 5 bases not matched to a gene. The CDR3 spells CASSRLAGDNNEQFF. For the CDR3, the DNA is TGTGCCAGCAGCCGACTAGCGGGCGACAACAATGAGCAGTTCTTC.

This chain connects TRBV19 to TRBJ2-1; tentatively, D is TRBD2 (6 bases). The V gene's germline CDR1 is LNHDA and CDR2 SQIVND (reference sequence). The CDR3 is made up of 16 amino acids. Deletions cut 7 bases from V and 1 base from J, with 17 bases between. CDR3 nucleotide sequence: TGTGCCAGTACCCCACACGGGGGAAGTTCCTACAATGAGCAGTTCTTC. Protein product: CASTPHGGSSYNEQFF.

CDR3 DNA: TGTGCCAGCAGCCAAGGGCCCGTGGATGAGCAGTTCTTC. Translating gives CASSQGPVDEQFF. V usage is TRBV3-1 (or the pseudogene TRBV3-2) and J usage is TRBJ2-1; D is undetermined. The ends were cut back, 1 base at V and 8 bases at J, with 9 bases in the middle. The CDR3 covers 13 residues. Looked up from germline, CDR1 is LGHDT and CDR2 is YNNKEL (reference sequence).